This T cell receptor (beta chain) was obtained from a study of blood T cell repertoires in COVID-19. Whole-study context: In each case, the material was cDNA or gDNA derived from T cells, B-cell-depleted T cells, or PBMCs.

Repertoires were generated with immunoSEQ multiplex PCR, while TCRdb's copy carries only in-frame clones and drops some. The data hold about 160,000 clones, with around 85% observed a single time. The specimen sequenced was peripheral blood. The sequence was collected from a human donor with acute or convalescent COVID-19. The donor label of this sample is uncertain.

The DNA of the CDR3 is TGTGCCAGCAGTTACGATACAGGACAGAATGAAAAACTGTTTTTT. Its translation is CASSYDTGQNEKLFF. The V gene is TRBV6-5, the J gene TRBJ1-4; possible D gene TRBD1, 6 bases. CDR3 size: 15 residues. Between the trimmed V and J ends, which lost 2 bases and 5 bases, there was a span of 12 bases. Germline V gene lookup returns CDR1 MNHEY and CDR2 SVGAGI.